This TCR beta chain comes out of a study of CD8 T cells in ankylosing spondylitis. TCRdb reanalysed the 5' RACE reads using MiXCR and keeps one entry per CDR3 protein. The sample has 250,000 to 400,000 distinct CDR3 sequences; 11% are singletons. The V segment lost 7 bases and the J segment 6 bases; nucleotides outside the gene matches: 11. Germline CDR1 reads WSHSY; CDR2 reads SAAADI. CDR3 length equals 15 residues. Many counts were recorded for this clonotype. The sequenced sample consisted of blood, either unsorted or a sorted T cell fraction (not recorded which). The origin of this receptor is a female donor with ankylosing spondylitis or in good health (not recorded which). The rearrangement uses TRBV10-2 and TRBJ2-1, with 8 bases fitting TRBD2. CDR3: CASTPIYGGANEQFF. In nucleotides, the CDR3 is TGCGCCAGCACCCCGATTTACGGGGGGGCCAATGAGCAGTTCTTC.